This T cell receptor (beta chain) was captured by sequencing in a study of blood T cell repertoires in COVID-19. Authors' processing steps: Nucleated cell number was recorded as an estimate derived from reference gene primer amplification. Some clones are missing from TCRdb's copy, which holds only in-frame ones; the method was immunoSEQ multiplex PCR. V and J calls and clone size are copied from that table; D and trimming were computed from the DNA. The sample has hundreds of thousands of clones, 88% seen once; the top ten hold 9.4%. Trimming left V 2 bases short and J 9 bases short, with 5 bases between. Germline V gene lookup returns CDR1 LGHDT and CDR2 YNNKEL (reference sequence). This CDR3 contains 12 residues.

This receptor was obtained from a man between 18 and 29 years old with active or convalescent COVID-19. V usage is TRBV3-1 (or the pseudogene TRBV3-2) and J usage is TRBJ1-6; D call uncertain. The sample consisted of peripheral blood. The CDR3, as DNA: TGTGCCAGCAGCCAACCCGGTTCACCCCTCCACTTT. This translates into CASSQPGSPLHF.